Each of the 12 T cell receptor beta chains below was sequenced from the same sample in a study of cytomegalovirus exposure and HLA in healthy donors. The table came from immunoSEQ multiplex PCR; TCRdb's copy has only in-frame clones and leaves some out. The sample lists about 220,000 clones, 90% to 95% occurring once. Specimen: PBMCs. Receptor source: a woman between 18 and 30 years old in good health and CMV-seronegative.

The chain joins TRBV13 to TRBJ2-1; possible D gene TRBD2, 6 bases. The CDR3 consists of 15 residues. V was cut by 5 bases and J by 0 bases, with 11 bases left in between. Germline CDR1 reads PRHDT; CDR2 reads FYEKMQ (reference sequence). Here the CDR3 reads CASSPGLRSYNEQFF. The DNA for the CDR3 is TGTGCCAGCAGCCCGGGACTTCGCTCCTACAATGAGCAGTTCTTC. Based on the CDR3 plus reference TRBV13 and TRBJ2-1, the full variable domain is AAGVIQSPRHLIKEKRETATLKCYPIPRHDTVYWYQQGPGQDPQFLISFYEKMQSDKGSIPDRFSAQQFSDYHSELNMSSLELGDSALYFCASSPGLRSYNEQFFGPGTRLTVL.

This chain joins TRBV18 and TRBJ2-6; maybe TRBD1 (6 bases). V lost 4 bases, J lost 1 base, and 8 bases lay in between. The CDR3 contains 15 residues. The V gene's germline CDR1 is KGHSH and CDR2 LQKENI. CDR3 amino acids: CASSQQGSGANVLTF. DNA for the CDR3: TGTGCCAGCTCACAACAGGGTTCTGGGGCCAACGTCCTGACTTTC.

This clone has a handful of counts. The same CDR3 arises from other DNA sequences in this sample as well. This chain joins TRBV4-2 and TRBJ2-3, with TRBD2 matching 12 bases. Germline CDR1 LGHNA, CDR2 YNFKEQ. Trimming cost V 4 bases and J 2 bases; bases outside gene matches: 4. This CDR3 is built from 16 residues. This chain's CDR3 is CASSLGTSGSTDTQYF. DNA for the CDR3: TGTGCCAGCAGCCTCGGGACTAGCGGGTCCACAGATACGCAGTATTTT.

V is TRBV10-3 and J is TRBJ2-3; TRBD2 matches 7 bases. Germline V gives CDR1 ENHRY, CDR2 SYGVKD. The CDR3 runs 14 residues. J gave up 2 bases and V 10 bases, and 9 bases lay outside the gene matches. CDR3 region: CATRAGRDTDTQYF. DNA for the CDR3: TGTGCCACCCGAGCGGGACGAGACACAGATACGCAGTATTTT.

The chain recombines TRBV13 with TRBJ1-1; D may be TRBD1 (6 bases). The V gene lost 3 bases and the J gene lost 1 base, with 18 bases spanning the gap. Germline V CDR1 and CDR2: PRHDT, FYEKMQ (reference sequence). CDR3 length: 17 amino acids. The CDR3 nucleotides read TGTGCCAGCAGCTTTGCTGGGGGGGGCGGTTCGAACACTGAAGCTTTCTTT. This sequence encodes CASSFAGGGGSNTEAFF.

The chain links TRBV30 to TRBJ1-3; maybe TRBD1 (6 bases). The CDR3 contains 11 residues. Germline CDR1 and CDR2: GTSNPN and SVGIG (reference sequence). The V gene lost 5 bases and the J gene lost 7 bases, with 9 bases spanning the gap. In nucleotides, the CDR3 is TGTGCCTGGCTAGACAGGAACACCATATATTTT. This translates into CAWLDRNTIYF.

For the CDR3, the DNA is TGTGCCAGCAGCTTTAGGGGACAGGGTACCACTTACGAGCAGTACTTC. Its protein is CASSFRGQGTTYEQYF. This rearrangement joins TRBV7-9 to TRBJ2-7, with 9 bases aligning to TRBD1. V trimming: 3 bases; J trimming: 4 bases; junction bases outside the gene matches: 10. This CDR3 has 16 amino acids. Per germline, CDR1 SEHNR and CDR2 FQNEAQ (reference sequence).

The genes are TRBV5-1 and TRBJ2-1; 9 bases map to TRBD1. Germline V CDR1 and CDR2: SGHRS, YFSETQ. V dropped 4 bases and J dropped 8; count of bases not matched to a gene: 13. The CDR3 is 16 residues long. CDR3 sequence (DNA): TGCGCCAGCAGCCCGGGATCGGGACAGGGTTGGGATGAGCAGTTCTTC. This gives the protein CASSPGSGQGWDEQFF.

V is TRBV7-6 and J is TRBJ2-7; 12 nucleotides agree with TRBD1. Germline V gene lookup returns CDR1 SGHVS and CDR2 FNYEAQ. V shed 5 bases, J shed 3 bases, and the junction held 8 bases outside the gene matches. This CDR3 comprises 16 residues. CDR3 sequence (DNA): TGTGCCAGCAGCCCAGAAGGGACAGGGGGCTTCTACGAGCAGTACTTC. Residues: CASSPEGTGGFYEQYF. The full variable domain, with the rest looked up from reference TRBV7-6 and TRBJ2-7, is GAGVSQSPRYKVTKRGQDVALRCDPISGHVSLYWYRQALGQGPEFLTYFNYEAQQDKSGLPNDRFSAERPEGSISTLTIQRTEQRDSAMYRCASSPEGTGGFYEQYFGPGTRLTVT.

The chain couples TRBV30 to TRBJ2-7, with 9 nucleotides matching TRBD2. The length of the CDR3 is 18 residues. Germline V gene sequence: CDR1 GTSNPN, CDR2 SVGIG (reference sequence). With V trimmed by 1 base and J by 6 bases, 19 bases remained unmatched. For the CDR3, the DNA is TGTGCCTGGAGTGGACTAGCGGATGGATCCTTGCCTCTTTCCGAGCAGTACTTC. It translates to CAWSGLADGSLPLSEQYF.

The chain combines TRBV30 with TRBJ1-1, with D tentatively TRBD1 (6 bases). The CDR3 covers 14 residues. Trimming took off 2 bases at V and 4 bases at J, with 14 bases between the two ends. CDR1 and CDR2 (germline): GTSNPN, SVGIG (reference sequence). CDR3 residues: CAWSLGGVGTEAFF. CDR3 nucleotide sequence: TGTGCCTGGAGTCTAGGGGGGGTCGGCACTGAAGCTTTCTTT.

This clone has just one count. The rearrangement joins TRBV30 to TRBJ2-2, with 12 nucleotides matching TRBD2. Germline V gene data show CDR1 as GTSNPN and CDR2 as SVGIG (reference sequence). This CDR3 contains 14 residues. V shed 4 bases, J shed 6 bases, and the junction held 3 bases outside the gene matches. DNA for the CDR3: TGTGCCTGGACGAGACTAGCGGGAGCCGGGGAGCTGTTTTTT. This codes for CAWTRLAGAGELFF.